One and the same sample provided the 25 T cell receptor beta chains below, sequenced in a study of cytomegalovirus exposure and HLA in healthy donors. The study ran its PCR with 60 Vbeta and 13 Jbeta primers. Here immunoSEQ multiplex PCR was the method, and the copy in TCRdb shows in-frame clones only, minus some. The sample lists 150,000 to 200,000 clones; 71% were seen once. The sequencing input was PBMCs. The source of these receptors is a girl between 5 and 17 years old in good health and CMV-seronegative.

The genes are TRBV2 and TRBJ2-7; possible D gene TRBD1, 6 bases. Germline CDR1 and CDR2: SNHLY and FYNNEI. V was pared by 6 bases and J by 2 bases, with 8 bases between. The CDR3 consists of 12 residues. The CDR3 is CASSGDTYEQYF. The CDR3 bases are TGTGCCAGCAGCGGGGACACCTACGAGCAGTACTTC.

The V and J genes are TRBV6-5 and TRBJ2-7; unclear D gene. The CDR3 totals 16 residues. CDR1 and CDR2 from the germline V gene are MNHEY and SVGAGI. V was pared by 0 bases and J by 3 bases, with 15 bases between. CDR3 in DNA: TGTGCCAGCAGTTACTCGCACCCCCAGATGATCTACGAGCAGTACTTC. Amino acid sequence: CASSYSHPQMIYEQYF.

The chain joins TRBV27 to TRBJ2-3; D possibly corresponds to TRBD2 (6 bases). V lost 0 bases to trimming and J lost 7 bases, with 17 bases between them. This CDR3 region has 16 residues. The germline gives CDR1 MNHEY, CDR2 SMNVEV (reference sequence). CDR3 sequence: CASSLSVGEAIHTQYF. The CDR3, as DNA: TGTGCCAGCAGTTTATCGGTGGGGGAGGCCATTCATACGCAGTATTTT.

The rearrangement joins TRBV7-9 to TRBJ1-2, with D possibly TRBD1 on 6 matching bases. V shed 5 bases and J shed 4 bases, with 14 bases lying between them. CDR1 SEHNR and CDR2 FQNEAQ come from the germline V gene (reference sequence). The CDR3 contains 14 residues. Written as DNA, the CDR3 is TGTGCCAGCAGCACGACAGGTGGGGCCTATGGCTACACCTTC. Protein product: CASSTTGGAYGYTF.

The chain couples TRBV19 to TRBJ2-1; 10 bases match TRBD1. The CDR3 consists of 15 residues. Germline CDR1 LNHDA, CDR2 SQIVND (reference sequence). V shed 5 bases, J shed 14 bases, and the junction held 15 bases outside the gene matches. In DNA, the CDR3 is TGTGCCAGTAGTTCGGGACAGGGGATACCACCGGTTGAGTTCTTC. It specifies CASSSGQGIPPVEFF.

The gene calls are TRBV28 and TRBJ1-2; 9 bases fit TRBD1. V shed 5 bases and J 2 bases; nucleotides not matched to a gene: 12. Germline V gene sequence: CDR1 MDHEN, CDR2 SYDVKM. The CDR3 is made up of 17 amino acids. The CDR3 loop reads CASSLIRGQGQNYGYTF. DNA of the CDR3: TGTGCCAGCAGTCTGATCAGGGGACAGGGCCAAAACTATGGCTACACCTTC.

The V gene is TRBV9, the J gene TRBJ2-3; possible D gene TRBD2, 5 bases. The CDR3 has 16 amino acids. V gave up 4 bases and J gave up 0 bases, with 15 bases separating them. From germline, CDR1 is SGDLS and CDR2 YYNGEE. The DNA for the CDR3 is TGTGCCAGCAGCTTAACCCCCGACTATAGCACAGATACGCAGTATTTT. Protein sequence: CASSLTPDYSTDTQYF.

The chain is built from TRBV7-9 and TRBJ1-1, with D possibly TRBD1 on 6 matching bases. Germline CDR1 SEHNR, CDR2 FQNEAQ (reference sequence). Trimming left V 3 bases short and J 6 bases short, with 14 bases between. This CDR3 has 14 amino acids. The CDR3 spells CASSLITRTAEAFF. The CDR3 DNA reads TGTGCCAGCAGCTTGATCACTCGGACAGCTGAAGCTTTCTTT.

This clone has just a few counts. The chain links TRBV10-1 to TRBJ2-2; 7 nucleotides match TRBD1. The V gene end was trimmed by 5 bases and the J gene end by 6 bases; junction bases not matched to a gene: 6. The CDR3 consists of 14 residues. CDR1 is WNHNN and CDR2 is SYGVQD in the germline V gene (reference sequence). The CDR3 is CASSSDRASGELFF. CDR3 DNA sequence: TGCGCCAGCAGTTCAGACAGGGCCTCCGGGGAGCTGTTTTTT.

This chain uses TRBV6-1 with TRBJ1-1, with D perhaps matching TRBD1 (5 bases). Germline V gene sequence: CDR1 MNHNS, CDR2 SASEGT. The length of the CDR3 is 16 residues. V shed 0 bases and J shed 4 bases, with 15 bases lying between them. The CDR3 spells CASSEAPGLISTEAFF. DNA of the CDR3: TGTGCCAGCAGTGAAGCACCGGGACTAATATCCACTGAAGCTTTCTTT.

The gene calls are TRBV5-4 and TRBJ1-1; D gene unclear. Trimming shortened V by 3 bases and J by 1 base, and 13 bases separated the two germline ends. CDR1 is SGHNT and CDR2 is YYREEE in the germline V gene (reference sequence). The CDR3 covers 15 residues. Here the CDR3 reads CASSSLRSGNTEAFF. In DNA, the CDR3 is TGTGCCAGCAGCTCCCTTCGTAGTGGGAACACTGAAGCTTTCTTT.

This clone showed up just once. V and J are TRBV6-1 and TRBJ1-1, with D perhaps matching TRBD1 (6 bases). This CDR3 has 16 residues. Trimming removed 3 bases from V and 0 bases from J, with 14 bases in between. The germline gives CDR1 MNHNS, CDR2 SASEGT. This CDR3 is CASSEPLQGLNTEAFF. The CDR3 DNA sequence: TGTGCCAGCAGTGAGCCCCTACAGGGCCTGAACACTGAAGCTTTCTTT.

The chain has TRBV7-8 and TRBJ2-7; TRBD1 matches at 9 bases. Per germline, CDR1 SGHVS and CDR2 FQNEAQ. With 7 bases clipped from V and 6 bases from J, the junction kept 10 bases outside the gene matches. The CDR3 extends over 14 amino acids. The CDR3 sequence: CASNMRTGAGEQYF. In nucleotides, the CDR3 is TGTGCCAGCAACATGCGGACAGGGGCCGGCGAGCAGTACTTC.

The CDR3 DNA sequence: TGTGCCATCAGTGAGTCGCGGGGGTCCTATAATTCACCCCTCCACTTT. Amino acids: CAISESRGSYNSPLHF. The J gene is TRBJ1-6, the V gene TRBV10-3; D might be TRBD1 (5 bases). V was pared by 0 bases and J by 1 base, with 7 bases between. The CDR3 runs 16 residues. Per the germline V gene, CDR1 is ENHRY and CDR2 is SYGVKD.

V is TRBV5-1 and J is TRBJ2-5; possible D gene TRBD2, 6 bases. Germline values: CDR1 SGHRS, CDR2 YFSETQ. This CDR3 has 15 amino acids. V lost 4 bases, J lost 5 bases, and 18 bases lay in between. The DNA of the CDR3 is TGCGCCAGCAGCATTCAGGGAGGTTGGGAGGAGACCCAGTACTTC. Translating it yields CASSIQGGWEETQYF.

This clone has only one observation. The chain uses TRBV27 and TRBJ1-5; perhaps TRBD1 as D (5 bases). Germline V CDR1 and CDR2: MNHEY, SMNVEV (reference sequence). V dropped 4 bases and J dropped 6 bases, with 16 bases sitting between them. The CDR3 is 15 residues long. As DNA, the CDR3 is TGTGCCAGCAGTTCAATCTCAGGGTCGGGTCAGCCCCAGCATTTT. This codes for CASSSISGSGQPQHF.

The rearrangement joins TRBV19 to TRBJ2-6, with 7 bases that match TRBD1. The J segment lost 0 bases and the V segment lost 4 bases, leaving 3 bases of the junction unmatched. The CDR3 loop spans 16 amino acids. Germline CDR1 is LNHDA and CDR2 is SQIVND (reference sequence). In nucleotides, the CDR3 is TGTGCCAGTAGTAAGGGGGCGCGCTCTGGGGCCAACGTCCTGACTTTC. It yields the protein CASSKGARSGANVLTF.

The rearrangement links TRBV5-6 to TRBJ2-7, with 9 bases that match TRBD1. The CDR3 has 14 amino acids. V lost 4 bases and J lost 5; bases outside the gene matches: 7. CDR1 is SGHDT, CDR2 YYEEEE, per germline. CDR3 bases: TGTGCCAGCAGCCCCTGGACAGGGGCCGACGAGCAGTACTTC. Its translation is CASSPWTGADEQYF.

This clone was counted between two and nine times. Here the CDR3 reads CASSRAGKETQYF. CDR3 coding DNA: TGTGCCAGCAGTCGGGCGGGAAAAGAGACCCAGTACTTC. The chain recombines TRBV27 with TRBJ2-5, with D possibly being TRBD2 (6 bases). Germline V gives CDR1 MNHEY, CDR2 SMNVEV (reference sequence). The CDR3 consists of 13 residues. The V gene lost 5 bases and the J gene lost 3 bases, with 10 bases spanning the gap.

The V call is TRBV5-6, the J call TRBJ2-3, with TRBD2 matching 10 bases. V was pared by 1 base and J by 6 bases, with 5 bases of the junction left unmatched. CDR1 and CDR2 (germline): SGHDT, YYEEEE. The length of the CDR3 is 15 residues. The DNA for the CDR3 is TGTGCCAGCAGCTTGCAGCGGGGGGGCCTGGATACGCAGTATTTT. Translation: CASSLQRGGLDTQYF.

CDR3 in amino acids: CASSIDRVMNTEAFF. DNA for the CDR3: TGTGCCAGTAGTATAGACCGGGTCATGAACACTGAAGCTTTCTTT. The chain couples TRBV19 to TRBJ1-1, with D uncertain. The CDR3 contains 15 residues. CDR1 and CDR2 from the germline V gene are LNHDA and SQIVND (reference sequence). V was clipped by 0 bases and J by 0 bases, with 8 bases between them.

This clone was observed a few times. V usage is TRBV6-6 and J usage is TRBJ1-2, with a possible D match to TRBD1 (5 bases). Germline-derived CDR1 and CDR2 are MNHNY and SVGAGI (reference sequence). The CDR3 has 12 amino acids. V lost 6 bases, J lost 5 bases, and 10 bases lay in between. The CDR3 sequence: CASSDSSYGYTF. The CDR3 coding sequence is TGTGCCAGCAGCGACAGCTCATATGGCTACACCTTC.

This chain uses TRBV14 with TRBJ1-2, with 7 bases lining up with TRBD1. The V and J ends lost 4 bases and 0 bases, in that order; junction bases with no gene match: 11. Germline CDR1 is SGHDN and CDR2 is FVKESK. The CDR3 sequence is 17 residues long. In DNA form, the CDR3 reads TGTGCCAGCAGCCGTGATTTGTGGGACAGCCCTAACTATGGCTACACCTTC. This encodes CASSRDLWDSPNYGYTF. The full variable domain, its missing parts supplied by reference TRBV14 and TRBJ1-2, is EAGVTQFPSHSVIEKGQTVTLRCDPISGHDNLYWYRRVMGKEIKFLLHFVKESKQDESGMPNNRFLAERTGGTYSTLKVQPAELEDSGVYFCASSRDLWDSPNYGYTFGSGTRLTVV.

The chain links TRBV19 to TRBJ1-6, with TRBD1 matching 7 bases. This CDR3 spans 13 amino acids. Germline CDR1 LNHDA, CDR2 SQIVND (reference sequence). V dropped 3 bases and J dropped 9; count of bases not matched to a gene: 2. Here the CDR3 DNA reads TGTGCCAGTAGTATCCAGGGGGGTTCACCCCTCCACTTT. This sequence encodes CASSIQGGSPLHF. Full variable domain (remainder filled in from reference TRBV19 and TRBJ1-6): DGGITQSPKYLFRKEGQNVTLSCEQNLNHDAMYWYRQDPGQGLRLIYYSQIVNDFQKGDIAEGYSVSREKKESFPLTVTSAQKNPTAFYLCASSIQGGSPLHFGNGTRLTVT.

For the CDR3, the DNA is TGCGCCAGCGGACAAGGGACAGGAGTCTATAGGGGTGGCTACACCTTC. This encodes CASGQGTGVYRGGYTF. This sequence joins TRBV5-1 and TRBJ1-2; the match to TRBD1 covers 8 bases. From germline, CDR1 is SGHRS and CDR2 YFSETQ. The CDR3 is 16 amino acids. With 7 bases clipped from V and 7 bases from J, the junction kept 18 bases outside the gene matches.